This T cell receptor (beta chain) originates from a study of T cells after yellow fever vaccination. Findings of the study overall: Clonotypes shared by both compartments, CD4 and CD8, made up a small share.

The CDR3 sequence is 14 residues long. Germline values: CDR1 SEHNR, CDR2 FQNEAQ (reference sequence). V was shortened by 5 bases and J by 7 bases, with 17 bases between the two germline ends. This clonotype came up a few times. Its antigen is not known. TCRdb re-derived calls from the 5' RACE reads in MiXCR, one entry per CDR3 protein. Here the sample spans a few hundred thousand distinct CDR3 sequences, roughly 8.6% being singletons. The starting material was PBMCs, obtained about 41 days after the first yellow fever vaccination. This TCR came from a man in his late teens or twenties who received the YFV17D yellow fever vaccine. The chain couples TRBV7-9 to TRBJ1-2; D not resolved. The CDR3 DNA is TGTGCCAGCAGCCCTCGGGAGGGTGGTGCTGGCTACACCTTC. This encodes CASSPREGGAGYTF.